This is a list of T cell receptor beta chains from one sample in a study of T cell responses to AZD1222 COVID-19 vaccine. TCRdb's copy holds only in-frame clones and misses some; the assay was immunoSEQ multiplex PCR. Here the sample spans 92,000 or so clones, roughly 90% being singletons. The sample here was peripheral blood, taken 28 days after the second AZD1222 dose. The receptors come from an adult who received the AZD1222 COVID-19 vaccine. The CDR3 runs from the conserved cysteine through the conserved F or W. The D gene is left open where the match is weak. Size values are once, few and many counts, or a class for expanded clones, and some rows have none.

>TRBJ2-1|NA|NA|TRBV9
CASSVEVSPYNEQFF
TGTGCCAGCAGCGTAGAAGTCTCTCCCTACAATGAGCAGTTCTTC
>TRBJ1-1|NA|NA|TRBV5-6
CASSLRQAMNTEAFF
TGTGCCAGCAGCTTGAGACAGGCAATGAACACTGAAGCTTTCTTT
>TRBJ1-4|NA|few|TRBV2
CASNQGRVNEKLFF
TGTGCCAGCAATCAGGGGCGGGTTAATGAAAAACTGTTTTTT
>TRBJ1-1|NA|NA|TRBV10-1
CASSEEGITEAFF
TGCGCCAGCAGTGAGGAGGGGATAACTGAAGCTTTCTTT
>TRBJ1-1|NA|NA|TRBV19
CASSTEGVRTEAFF
TGTGCCAGTAGTACTGAGGGGGTAAGAACTGAAGCTTTCTTT
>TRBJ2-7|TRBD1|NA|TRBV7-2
CASSLWDRDYEQYF
TGTGCCAGCAGCTTATGGGACAGAGATTACGAGCAGTACTTC
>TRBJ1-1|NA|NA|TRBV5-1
CASSFWSQTNTEAFF
TGCGCCAGCAGCTTCTGGTCCCAGACGAACACTGAAGCTTTCTTT
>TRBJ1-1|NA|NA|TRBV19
CASSAGYRTEAFF
TGTGCCAGTAGTGCAGGATATCGCACTGAAGCTTTCTTT
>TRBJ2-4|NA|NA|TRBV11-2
CASSSPPFGNIQYF
TGTGCCAGCAGCTCACCCCCGTTTGGCAACATTCAGTACTTC
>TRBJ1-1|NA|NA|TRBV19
CASNTNTEAFF
TGTGCCAGTAATACGAACACTGAAGCTTTCTTT
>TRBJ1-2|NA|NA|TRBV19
CASSTYGGVAGYTF
TGTGCCAGTAGTACCTATGGGGGGGTGGCTGGCTACACCTTC
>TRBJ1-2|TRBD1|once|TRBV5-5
CASSLGDRGKGNYGYTF
TGTGCCAGCAGCTTGGGGGACAGGGGTAAGGGTAACTATGGCTACACCTTC